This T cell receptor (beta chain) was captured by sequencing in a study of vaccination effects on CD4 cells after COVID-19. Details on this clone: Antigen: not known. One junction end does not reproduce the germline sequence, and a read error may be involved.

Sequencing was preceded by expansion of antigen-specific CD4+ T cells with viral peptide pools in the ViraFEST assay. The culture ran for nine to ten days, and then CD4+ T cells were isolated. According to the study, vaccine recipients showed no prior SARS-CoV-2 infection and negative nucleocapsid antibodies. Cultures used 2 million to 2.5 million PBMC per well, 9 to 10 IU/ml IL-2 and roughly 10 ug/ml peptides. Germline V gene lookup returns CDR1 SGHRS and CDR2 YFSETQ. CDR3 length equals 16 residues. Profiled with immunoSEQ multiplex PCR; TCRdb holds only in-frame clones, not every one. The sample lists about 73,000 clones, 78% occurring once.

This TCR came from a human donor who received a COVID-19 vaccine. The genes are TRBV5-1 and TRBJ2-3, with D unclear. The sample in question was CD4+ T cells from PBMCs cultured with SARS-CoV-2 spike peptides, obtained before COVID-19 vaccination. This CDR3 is CASSLLQTPPTDPQYF. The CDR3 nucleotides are TGCGCCAGCAGCCTACTTCAGACTCCCCCAACAGATCCGCAGTATTTT.